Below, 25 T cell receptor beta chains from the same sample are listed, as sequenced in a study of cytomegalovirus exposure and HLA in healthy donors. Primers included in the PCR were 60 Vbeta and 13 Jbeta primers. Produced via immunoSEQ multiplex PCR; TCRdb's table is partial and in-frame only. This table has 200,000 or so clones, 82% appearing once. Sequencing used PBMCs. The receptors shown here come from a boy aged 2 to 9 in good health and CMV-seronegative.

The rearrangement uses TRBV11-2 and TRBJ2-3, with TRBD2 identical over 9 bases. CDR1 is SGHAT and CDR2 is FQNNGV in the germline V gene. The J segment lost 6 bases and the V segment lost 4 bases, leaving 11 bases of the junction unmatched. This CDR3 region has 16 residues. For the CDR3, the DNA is TGTGCCAGCAGCTCCCTAATAGCGGGGGCGAGGGATACGCAGTATTTT. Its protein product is CASSSLIAGARDTQYF.

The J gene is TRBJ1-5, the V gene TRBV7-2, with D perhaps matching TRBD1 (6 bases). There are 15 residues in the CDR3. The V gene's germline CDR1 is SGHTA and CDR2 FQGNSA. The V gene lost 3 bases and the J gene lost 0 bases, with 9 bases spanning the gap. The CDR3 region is CASSFTGSSNQPQHF. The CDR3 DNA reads TGTGCCAGCAGCTTTACAGGGAGTAGCAATCAGCCCCAGCATTTT.

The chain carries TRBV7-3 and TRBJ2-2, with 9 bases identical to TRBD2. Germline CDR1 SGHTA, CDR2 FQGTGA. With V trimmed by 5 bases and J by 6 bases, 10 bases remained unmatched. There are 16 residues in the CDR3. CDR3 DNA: TGTGCCAGCAGCCTCGGGCGGGGGGGTCGGTCCGGGGAGCTGTTTTTT. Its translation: CASSLGRGGRSGELFF.

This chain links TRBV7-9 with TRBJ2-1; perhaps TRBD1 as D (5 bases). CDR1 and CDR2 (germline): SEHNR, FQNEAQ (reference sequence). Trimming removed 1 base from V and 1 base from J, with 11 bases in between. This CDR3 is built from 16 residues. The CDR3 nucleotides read TGTGCCAGCAGCTTAGGTCAGGGTCTTTCCTACAATGAGCAGTTCTTC. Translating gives CASSLGQGLSYNEQFF. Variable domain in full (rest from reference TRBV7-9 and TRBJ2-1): DTGVSQNPRHKITKRGQNVTFRCDPISEHNRLYWYRQTLGQGPEFLTYFQNEAQLEKSRLLSDRFSAERPKGSFSTLEIQRTEQGDSAMYLCASSLGQGLSYNEQFFGPGTRLTVL.

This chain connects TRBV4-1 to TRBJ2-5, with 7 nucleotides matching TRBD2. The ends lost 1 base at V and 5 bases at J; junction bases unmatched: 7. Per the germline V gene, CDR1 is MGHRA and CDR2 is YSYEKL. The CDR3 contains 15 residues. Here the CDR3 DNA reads TGCGCCAGCAGCCAAGGGGGGGGGTCTGGGGAGACCCAGTACTTC. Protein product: CASSQGGGSGETQYF.

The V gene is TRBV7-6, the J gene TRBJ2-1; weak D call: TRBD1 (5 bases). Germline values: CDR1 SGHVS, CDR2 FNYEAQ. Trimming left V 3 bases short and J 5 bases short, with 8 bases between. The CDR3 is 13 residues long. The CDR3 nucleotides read TGTGCCAGCAGCTTGGGGCCCCACAATGAGCAGTTCTTC. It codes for CASSLGPHNEQFF.

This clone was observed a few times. The CDR3 is CASSETGQRNEKLFF. DNA of the CDR3: TGTGCCAGCAGTGAAACAGGGCAGAGAAATGAAAAACTGTTTTTT. This rearrangement joins TRBV6-1 to TRBJ1-4, with D possibly being TRBD1 (6 bases). Germline CDR1 is MNHNS and CDR2 is SASEGT. Trimming left V 2 bases short and J 5 bases short, with 12 bases between. The CDR3 totals 15 residues.

CDR3 loop: CASSLLPLASSTDTQYF. CDR3 bases: TGCGCCAGCAGCCTACTGCCCCTCGCCTCTAGCACAGATACGCAGTATTTT. The chain uses TRBV5-1 and TRBJ2-3; D gene unclear. Trimming cost V 4 bases and J 0 bases, with 18 bases left between them. Germline loops: CDR1 SGHRS, CDR2 YFSETQ. The CDR3 contains 17 residues.

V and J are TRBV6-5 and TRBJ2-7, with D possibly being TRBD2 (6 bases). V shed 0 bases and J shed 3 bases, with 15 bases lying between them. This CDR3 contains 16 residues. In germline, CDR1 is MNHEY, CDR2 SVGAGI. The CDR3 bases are TGTGCCAGCAGTTACTCGAGGCGGGGATCCCTCTACGAGCAGTACTTC. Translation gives CASSYSRRGSLYEQYF.

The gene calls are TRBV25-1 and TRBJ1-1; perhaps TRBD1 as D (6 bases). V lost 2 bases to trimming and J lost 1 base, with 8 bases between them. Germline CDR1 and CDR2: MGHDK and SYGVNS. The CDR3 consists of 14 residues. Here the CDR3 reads CASSEGRGNTEAFF. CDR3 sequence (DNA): TGTGCCAGCAGTGAAGGCAGGGGGAACACTGAAGCTTTCTTT. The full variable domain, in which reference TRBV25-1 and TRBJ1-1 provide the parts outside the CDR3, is EADIYQTPRYLVIGTGKKITLECSQTMGHDKMYWYQQDPGMELHLIHYSYGVNSTEKGDLSSESTVSRIRTEHFPLTLESARPSHTSQYLCASSEGRGNTEAFFGQGTRLTVV.

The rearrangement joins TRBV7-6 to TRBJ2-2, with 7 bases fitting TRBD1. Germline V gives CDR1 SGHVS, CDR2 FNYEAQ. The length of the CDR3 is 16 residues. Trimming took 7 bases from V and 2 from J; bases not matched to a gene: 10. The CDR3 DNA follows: TGTGCCAGCACGGTAACAGGGGCAAAAAACACCGGGGAGCTGTTTTTT. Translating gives CASTVTGAKNTGELFF.

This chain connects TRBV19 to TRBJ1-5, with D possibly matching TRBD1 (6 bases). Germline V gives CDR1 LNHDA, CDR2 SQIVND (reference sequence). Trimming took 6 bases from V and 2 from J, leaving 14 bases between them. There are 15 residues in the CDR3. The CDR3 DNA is TGTGCCAGTAGCCGCGTAGGGGGTGGCAATCAGCCCCAGCATTTT. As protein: CASSRVGGGNQPQHF.

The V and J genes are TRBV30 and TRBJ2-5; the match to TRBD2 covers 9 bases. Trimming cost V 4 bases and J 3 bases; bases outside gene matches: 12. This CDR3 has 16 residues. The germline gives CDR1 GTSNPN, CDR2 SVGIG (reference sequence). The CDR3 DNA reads TGTGCCTGGACTGAGACTACCAGGACTAGCGAAGAGACCCAGTACTTC. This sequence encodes CAWTETTRTSEETQYF.

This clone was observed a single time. The CDR3 DNA sequence: TGCAGTGCTAGAGCAGGGTGGGGCTACACCTTC. Its translation is CSARAGWGYTF. V usage is TRBV20-1 and J usage is TRBJ1-2; D perhaps matches TRBD1 (5 bases). The germline gives CDR1 DFQATT, CDR2 SNEGSKA (reference sequence). V was trimmed by 1 base and J by 8 bases, leaving 8 bases between them. This CDR3 has 11 amino acids.

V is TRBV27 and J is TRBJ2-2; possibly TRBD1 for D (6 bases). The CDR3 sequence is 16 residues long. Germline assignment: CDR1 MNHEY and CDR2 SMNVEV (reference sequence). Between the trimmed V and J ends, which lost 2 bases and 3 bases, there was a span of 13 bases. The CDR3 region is CASSLGGTGYTGELFF. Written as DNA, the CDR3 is TGTGCCAGCAGTTTAGGGGGAACAGGGTACACCGGGGAGCTGTTTTTT.

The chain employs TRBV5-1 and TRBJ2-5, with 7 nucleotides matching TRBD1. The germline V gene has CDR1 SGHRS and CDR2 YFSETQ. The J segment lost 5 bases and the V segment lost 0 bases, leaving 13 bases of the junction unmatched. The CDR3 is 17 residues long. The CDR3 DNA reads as TGCGCCAGCAGCTTGGCCGTCGGGGACAGCCTGGGCGAGACCCAGTACTTC. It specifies CASSLAVGDSLGETQYF.

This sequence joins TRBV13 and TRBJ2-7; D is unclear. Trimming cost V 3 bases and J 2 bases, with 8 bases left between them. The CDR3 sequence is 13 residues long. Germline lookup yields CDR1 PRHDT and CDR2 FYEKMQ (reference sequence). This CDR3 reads CASSFERTYEQYF. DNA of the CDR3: TGTGCCAGCAGCTTTGAGAGAACCTACGAGCAGTACTTC.

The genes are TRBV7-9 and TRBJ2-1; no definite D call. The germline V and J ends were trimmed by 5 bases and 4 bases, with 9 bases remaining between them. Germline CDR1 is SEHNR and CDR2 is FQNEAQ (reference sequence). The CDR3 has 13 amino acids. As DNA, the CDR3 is TGTGCCAGCAGCCCAACGGTTTACAATGAGCAGTTCTTC. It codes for CASSPTVYNEQFF.

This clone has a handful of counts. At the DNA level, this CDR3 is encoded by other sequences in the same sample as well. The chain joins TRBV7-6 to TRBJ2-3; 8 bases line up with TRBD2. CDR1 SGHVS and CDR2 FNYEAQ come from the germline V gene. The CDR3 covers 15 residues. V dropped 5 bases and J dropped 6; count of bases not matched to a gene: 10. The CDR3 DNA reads TGTGCCAGCAGCCTCGAACGGGGGGGCGGGGATACGCAGTATTTT. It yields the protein CASSLERGGGDTQYF.

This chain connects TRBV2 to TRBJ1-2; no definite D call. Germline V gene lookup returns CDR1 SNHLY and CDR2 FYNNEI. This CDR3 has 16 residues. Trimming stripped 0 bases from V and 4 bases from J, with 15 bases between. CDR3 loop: CASSEALPGRVYGYTF. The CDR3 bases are TGTGCCAGCAGTGAAGCGCTTCCGGGGAGAGTCTATGGCTACACCTTC.

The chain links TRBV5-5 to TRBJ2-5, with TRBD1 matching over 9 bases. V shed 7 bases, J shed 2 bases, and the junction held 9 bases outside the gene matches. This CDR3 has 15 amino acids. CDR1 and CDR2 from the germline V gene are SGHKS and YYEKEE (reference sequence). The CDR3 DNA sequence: TGTGCCAGCCGGACCCCCGGGACAGGGCAAGAGACCCAGTACTTC. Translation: CASRTPGTGQETQYF.

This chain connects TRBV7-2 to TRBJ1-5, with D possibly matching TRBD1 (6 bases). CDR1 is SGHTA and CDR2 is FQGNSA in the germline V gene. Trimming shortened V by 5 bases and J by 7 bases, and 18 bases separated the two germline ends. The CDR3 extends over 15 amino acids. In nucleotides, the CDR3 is TGTGCCAGCAGCCTCGGACAGAGGGCTTTGCAGCCCCAGCATTTT. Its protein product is CASSLGQRALQPQHF.

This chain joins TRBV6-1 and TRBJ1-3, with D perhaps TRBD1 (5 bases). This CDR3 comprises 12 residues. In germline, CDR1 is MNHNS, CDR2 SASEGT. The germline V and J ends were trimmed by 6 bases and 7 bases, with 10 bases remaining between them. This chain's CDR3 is CASRPPGNTIYF. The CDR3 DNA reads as TGTGCCAGCAGGCCCCCAGGGAACACCATATATTTT.

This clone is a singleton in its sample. The CDR3 sequence is CASRLTSGADTQYF. DNA for the CDR3: TGTGCCAGCAGGCTTACTAGCGGCGCAGATACGCAGTATTTT. This chain connects TRBV7-2 to TRBJ2-3; 8 nucleotides line up with TRBD2. J was trimmed by 4 bases and V by 6 bases; bases with no gene match: 6. CDR1 and CDR2 (germline): SGHTA, FQGNSA. The CDR3 has 14 residues.

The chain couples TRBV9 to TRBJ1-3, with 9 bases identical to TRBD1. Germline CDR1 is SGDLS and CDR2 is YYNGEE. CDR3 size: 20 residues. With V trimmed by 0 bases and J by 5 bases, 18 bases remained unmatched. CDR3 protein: CASSVAGFMEQGARRNTIYF. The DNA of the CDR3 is TGTGCCAGCAGCGTAGCGGGTTTTATGGAACAGGGGGCGAGGAGAAACACCATATATTTT.